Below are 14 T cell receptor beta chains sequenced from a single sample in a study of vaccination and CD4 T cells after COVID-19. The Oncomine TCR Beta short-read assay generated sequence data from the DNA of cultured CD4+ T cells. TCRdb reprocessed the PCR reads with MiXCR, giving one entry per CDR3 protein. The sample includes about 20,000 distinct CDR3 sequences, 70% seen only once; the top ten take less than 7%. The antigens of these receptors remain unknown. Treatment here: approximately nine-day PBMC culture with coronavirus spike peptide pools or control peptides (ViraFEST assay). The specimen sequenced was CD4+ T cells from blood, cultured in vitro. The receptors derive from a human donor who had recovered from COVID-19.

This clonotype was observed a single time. CDR3 loop: CASSSDFYNEQFF. DNA for the CDR3: TGTGCCAGCAGCTCAGACTTTTACAATGAGCAGTTCTTC. This chain links TRBV7-2 with TRBJ2-1; D is uncertain. Germline-derived CDR1 and CDR2 are SGHTA and FQGNSA. There are 13 residues in the CDR3. Between the trimmed V and J ends, which lost 4 bases and 4 bases, there was a span of 8 bases.

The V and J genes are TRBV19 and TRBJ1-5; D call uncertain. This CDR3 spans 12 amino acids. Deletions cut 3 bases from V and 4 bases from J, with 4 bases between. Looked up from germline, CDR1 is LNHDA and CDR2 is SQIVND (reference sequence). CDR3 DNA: TGTGCCAGTAGTATGGCAAATCAGCCCCAGCATTTT. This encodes CASSMANQPQHF.

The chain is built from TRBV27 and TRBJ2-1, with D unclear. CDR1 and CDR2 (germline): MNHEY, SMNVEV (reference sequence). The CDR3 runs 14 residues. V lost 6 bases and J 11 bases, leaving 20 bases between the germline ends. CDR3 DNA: TGTGCCAGCAGCCTCCGGTCTTTGACTCCCCAGCAGTTCTTC. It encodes CASSLRSLTPQQFF.

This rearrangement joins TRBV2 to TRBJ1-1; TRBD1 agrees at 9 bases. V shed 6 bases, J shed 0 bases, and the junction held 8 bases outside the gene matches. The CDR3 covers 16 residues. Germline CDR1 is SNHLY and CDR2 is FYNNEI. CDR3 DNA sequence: TGTGCCAGCAGGTCACAGGGGGCGAGTGTGAACACTGAAGCTTTCTTT. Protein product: CASRSQGASVNTEAFF.

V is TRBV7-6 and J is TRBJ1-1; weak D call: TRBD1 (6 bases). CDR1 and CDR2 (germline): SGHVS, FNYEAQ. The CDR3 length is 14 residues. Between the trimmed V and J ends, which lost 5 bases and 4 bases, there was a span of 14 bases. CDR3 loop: CASSQRTVPTEAFF. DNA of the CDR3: TGTGCCAGCAGCCAGCGGACAGTGCCCACTGAAGCTTTCTTT.

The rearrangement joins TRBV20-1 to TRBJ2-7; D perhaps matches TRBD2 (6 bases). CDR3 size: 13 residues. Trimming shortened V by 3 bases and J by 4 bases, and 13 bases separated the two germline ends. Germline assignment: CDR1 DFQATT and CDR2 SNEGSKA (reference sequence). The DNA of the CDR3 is TGCAGTGCTAGCTGGGGGGACGGTTACGAGCAGTACTTC. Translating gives CSASWGDGYEQYF.

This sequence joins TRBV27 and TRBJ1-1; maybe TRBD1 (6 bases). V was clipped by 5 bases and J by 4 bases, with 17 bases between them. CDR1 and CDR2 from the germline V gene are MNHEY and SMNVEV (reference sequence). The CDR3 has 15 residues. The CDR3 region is CASSPRTVAGTEAFF. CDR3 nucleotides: TGTGCCAGCAGTCCACGGACAGTCGCGGGCACTGAAGCTTTCTTT.

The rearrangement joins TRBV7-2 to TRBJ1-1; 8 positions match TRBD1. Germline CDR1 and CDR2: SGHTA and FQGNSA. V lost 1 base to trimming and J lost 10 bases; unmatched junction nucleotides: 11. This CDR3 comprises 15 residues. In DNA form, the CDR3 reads TGTGCCAGCAGCTTAGTAACGGACAGGGCCGCTGCAGCTTTCTTT. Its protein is CASSLVTDRAAAAFF.

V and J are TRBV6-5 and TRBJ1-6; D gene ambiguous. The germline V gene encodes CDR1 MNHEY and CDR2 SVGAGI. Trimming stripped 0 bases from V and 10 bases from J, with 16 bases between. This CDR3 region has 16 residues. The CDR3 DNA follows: TGTGCCAGCAGTTACTCAATGGTGGGCTTACAGTCACCCCTCCACTTT. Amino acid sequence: CASSYSMVGLQSPLHF.

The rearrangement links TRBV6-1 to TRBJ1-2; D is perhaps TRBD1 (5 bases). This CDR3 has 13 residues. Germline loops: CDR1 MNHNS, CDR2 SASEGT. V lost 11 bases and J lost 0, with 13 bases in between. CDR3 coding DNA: TGTGCCTATACAGGCGGAACTAACTATGGCTACACCTTC. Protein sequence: CAYTGGTNYGYTF.

CDR3 nucleotides: TGCAGTGCTAGAGGGGACAGGGCGAATCAGCCCCAGCATTTT. It yields the protein CSARGDRANQPQHF. This chain uses TRBV20-1 with TRBJ1-5; 9 positions match TRBD1. CDR1 is DFQATT and CDR2 is SNEGSKA in the germline V gene (reference sequence). Germline trimming cut 1 base from V and 4 bases from J; bases unmatched to any gene: 2. The CDR3 is 14 amino acids.

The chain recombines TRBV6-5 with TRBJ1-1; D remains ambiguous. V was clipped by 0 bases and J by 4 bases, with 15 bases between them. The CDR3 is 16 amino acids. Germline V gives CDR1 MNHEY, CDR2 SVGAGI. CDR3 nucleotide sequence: TGTGCCAGCAGTTACTCTGGGAGAGTCGCGAGCACTGAAGCTTTCTTT. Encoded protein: CASSYSGRVASTEAFF.

The CDR3 sequence: CSAYSGGYTF. Here the CDR3 DNA reads TGCAGTGCCTACTCCGGGGGCTACACCTTC. The chain recombines TRBV20-1 with TRBJ1-2; D uncertain. Germline V gene lookup returns CDR1 DFQATT and CDR2 SNEGSKA (reference sequence). CDR3 length: 10 residues. Trimming took off 6 bases at V and 8 bases at J, with 10 bases between the two ends.

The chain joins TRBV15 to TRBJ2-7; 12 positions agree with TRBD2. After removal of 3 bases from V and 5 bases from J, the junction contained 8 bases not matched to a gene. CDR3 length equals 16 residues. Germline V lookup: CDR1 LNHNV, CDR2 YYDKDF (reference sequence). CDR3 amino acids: CATSRVLAGGLHEQYF. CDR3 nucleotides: TGTGCCACCAGCAGGGTCCTAGCGGGAGGGCTGCACGAGCAGTACTTC.